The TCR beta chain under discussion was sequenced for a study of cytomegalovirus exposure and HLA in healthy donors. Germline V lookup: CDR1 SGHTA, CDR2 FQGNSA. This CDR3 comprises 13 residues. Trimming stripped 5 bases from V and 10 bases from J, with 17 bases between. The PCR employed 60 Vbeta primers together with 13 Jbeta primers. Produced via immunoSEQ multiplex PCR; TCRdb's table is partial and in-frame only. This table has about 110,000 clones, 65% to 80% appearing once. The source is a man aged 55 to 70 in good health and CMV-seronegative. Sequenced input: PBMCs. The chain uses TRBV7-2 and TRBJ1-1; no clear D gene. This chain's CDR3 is CASSPASNQRAFF. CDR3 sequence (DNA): TGTGCCAGCAGCCCGGCATCCAACCAGCGAGCTTTCTTT.